This passage covers 8 T cell receptor beta chains from one sample sequenced in a study of T cells in Graves' hyperthyroidism and ophthalmopathy. Amplification of TCR beta CDR3 regions was performed using RNA transcripts as template. Using the HTBI primer set, a first-round RT-PCR was run on the TCR CDR3. MiXCR was run by TCRdb on the multiplex PCR reads, yielding one entry per CDR3 protein. The data hold some 570,000 distinct CDR3 sequences, with under 20% observed a single time. The sample consisted of blood. These TCRs come from a woman in her late teens or twenties with Graves' ophthalmopathy.

In this sample, this clonotype turned up a few times. The chain employs TRBV29-1 and TRBJ2-2; D possibly corresponds to TRBD1 (5 bases). The CDR3 loop spans 12 amino acids. Trimming cost V 3 bases and J 5 bases, with 7 bases left between them. Germline CDR1 reads SQVTM; CDR2 reads ANQGSEA. The CDR3 DNA reads TGCAGCGTTGACAGGGCGACCGGGGAGCTGTTTTTT. It codes for CSVDRATGELFF.

The chain recombines TRBV12-3 or TRBV12-4 with TRBJ2-2; 8 nucleotides match TRBD1. The CDR3 is 16 amino acids. V was pared by 1 base and J by 7 bases, with 8 bases of the junction left unmatched. DNA for the CDR3: TGTGCCAGCAGTTTAGGTCCGCAGGGGGCTTTCGGGGAGCTGTTTTTT. Its protein is CASSLGPQGAFGELFF.

This clonotype was detected ten times or more. The chain has TRBV28 and TRBJ2-7, with 13 positions matching TRBD2. The V gene end was trimmed by 2 bases and the J gene end by 2 bases; junction bases not matched to a gene: 3. Germline-derived CDR1 and CDR2 are MDHEN and SYDVKM. The CDR3 runs to 16 residues. Here the CDR3 reads CASSLAGLAGAYEQYF. The DNA of the CDR3 is TGTGCCAGCAGTTTAGCCGGACTAGCGGGGGCCTACGAGCAGTACTTC. The whole variable domain, remainder taken from reference TRBV28 and TRBJ2-7, is DVKVTQSSRYLVKRTGEKVFLECVQDMDHENMFWYRQDPGLGLRLIYFSYDVKMKEKGDIPEGYSVSREKKERFSLILESASTNQTSMYLCASSLAGLAGAYEQYFGPGTRLTVT.

This clonotype was observed a handful of times. The chain carries TRBV4-2 and TRBJ1-1; D may be TRBD1 (6 bases). The CDR3 consists of 15 residues. V was clipped by 6 bases and J by 0 bases, with 14 bases between them. Germline V gene sequence: CDR1 LGHNA, CDR2 YNFKEQ. The CDR3 region is CASRITGRMNTEAFF. The CDR3 DNA is TGTGCCAGCAGAATCACAGGGCGCATGAACACTGAAGCTTTCTTT.

This clonotype appeared many times. The genes are TRBV28 and TRBJ1-1; no firm D call. The V gene lost 1 base and the J gene lost 2 bases, with 17 bases spanning the gap. The length of the CDR3 is 17 residues. Per the germline V gene, CDR1 is MDHEN and CDR2 is SYDVKM. CDR3 amino acids: CASSLSDPSTVNTEAFF. In DNA, the CDR3 is TGTGCCAGCAGTTTATCCGACCCTTCGACGGTAAACACTGAAGCTTTCTTT.

The V and J genes are TRBV20-1 and TRBJ2-7; D is tentatively TRBD1 or TRBD2 (5 bases each). CDR1 DFQATT and CDR2 SNEGSKA come from the germline V gene (reference sequence). Trimming stripped 0 bases from V and 2 bases from J, with 14 bases between. The CDR3 spans 15 residues. CDR3 in DNA: TGCAGTGCTAGAGATCGAGGGGTTGGGGCCTACGAGCAGTACTTC. It codes for CSARDRGVGAYEQYF.

This clonotype was observed at least ten times. One junction end does not reproduce the germline sequence, and a read error may be involved. The chain uses TRBV11-2 and TRBJ2-7, with D perhaps matching TRBD2 (6 bases). The CDR3 is made up of 14 amino acids. Germline assignment: CDR1 SGHAT and CDR2 FQNNGV. The CDR3 DNA reads TGCGCCAGCAGCTTGGGCGGGGCAACCTACGAGCAGTACTTC. Its translation: CASSLGGATYEQYF. Supplemented by reference TRBV11-2 and TRBJ2-7, the full variable domain reads EAGVAQSPRYKIIEKRQSVAFWCNPISGHATLYWYQQILGQGPKLLIQFQNNGVVDDSQLPKDRFSAERLKGVDSTLKIQPAKLEDSAVYLCASSLGGATYEQYFGPGTRLTVT.

This clonotype was observed a few times. The CDR3 sequence: CASSTDGRVTEAFF. The CDR3, as DNA: TGTGCCAGTAGCACCGACGGCAGGGTCACTGAAGCTTTCTTT. The chain combines TRBV19 with TRBJ1-1; possible D gene TRBD1, 5 bases. The germline gives CDR1 LNHDA, CDR2 SQIVND (reference sequence). The CDR3 contains 14 residues. V shed 6 bases and J shed 4 bases, with 15 bases lying between them.